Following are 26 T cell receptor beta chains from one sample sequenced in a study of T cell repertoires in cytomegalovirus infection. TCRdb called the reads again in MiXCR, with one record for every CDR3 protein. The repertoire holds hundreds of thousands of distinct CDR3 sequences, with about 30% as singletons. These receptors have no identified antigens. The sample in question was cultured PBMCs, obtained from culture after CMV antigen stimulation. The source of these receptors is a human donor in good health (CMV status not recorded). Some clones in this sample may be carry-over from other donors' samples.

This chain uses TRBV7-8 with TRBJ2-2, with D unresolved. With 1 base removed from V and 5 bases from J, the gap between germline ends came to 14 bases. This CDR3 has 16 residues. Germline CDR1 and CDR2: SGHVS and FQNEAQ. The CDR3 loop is CASSLVGWLGTGELFF. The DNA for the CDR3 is TGTGCCAGCAGCTTAGTAGGGTGGTTGGGTACCGGGGAGCTGTTTTTT.

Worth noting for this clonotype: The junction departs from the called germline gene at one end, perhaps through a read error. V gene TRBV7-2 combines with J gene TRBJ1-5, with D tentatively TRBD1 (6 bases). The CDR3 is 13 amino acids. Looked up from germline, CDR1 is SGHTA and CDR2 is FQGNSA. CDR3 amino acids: CASSEQGDQHQHF. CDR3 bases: TGTGCCAGCAGCGAACAGGGAGATCAGCACCAGCATTTT.

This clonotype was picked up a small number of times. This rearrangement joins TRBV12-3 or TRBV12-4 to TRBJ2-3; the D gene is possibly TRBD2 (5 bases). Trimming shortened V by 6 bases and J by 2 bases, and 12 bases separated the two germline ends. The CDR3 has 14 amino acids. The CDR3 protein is CASRTSGVTDTQYF. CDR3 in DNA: TGTGCCAGCAGGACGAGCGGAGTCACAGATACGCAGTATTTT.

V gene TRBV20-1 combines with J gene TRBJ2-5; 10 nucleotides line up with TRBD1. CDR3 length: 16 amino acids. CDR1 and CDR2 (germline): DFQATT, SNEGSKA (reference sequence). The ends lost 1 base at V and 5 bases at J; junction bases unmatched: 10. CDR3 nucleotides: TGCAGTGCTAGAGCCGCGGACAGGGGGGTTGTGGAGACCCAGTACTTC. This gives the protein CSARAADRGVVETQYF.

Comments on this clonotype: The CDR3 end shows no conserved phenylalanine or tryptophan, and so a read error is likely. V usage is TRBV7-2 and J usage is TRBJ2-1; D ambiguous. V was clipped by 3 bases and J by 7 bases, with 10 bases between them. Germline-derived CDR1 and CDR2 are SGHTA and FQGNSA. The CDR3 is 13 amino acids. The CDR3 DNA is TGTGCCAGCAGCTTTGGGGTCCTGAATGAGCAGTTCTTA. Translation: CASSFGVLNEQFL.

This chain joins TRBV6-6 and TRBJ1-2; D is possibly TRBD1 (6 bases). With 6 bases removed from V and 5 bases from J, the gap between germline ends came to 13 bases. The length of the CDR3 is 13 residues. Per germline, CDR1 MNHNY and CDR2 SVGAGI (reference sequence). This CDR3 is CASRRTGIYGYTF. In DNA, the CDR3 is TGTGCCAGCAGGCGCACAGGGATTTATGGCTACACCTTC.

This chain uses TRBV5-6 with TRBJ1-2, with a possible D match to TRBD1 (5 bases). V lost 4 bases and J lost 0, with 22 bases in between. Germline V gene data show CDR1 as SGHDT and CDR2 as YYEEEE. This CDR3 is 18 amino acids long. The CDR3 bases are TGTGCCAGCAGCCGAGACTACGCGGGGCCGAGCTCTAACTATGGCTACACCTTC. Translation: CASSRDYAGPSSNYGYTF.

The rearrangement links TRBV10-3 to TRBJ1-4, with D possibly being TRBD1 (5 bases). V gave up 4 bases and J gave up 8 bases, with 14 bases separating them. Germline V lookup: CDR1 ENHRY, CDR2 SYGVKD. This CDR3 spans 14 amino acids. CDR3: CAISGDRDGEKLFF. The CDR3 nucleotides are TGTGCCATCAGTGGCGACAGAGATGGGGAAAAACTGTTTTTT.

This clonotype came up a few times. The DNA of the CDR3 is TGTGCCAGCAGCCGGAGGGACGGGGAGCTGTTTTTT. Protein sequence: CASSRRDGELFF. V and J are TRBV7-8 and TRBJ2-2; the D gene is possibly TRBD2 (6 bases). The CDR3 length is 12 residues. V was trimmed by 5 bases and J by 7 bases, leaving 8 bases between them. Germline V lookup: CDR1 SGHVS, CDR2 FQNEAQ.

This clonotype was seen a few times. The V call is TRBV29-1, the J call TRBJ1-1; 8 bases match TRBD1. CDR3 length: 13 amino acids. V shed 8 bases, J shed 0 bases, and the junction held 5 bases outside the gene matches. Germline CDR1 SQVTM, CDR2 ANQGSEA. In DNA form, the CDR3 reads TGCAGCCATCGGACAGGGCTGAACACTGAAGCTTTCTTT. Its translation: CSHRTGLNTEAFF.

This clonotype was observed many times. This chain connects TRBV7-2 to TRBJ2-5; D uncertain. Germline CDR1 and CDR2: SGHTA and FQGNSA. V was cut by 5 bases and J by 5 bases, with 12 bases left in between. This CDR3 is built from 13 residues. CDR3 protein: CASSPSLWETQYF. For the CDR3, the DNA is TGTGCCAGCAGCCCCTCATTATGGGAGACCCAGTACTTC.

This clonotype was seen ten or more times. The CDR3 spells CASSLVGGPQETQYF. The DNA for the CDR3 is TGTGCCAGCAGCTTAGTCGGGGGGCCCCAAGAGACCCAGTACTTC. The chain uses TRBV7-2 and TRBJ2-5, with TRBD2 as a possible D gene (7 bases). The CDR3 runs to 15 residues. Germline assignment: CDR1 SGHTA and CDR2 FQGNSA. Trimming took off 1 base at V and 1 base at J, with 10 bases between the two ends.

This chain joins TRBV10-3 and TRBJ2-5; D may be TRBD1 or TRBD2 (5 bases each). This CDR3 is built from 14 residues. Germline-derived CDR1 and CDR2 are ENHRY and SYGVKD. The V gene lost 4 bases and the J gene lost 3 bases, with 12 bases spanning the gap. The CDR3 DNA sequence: TGTGCCATCAGTGGGGGGACGGAAAAAGAGACCCAGTACTTC. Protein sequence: CAISGGTEKETQYF.

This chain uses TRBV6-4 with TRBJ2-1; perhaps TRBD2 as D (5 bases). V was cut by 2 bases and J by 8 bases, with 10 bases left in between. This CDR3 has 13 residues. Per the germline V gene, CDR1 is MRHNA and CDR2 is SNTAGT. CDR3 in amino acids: CASSDEASHEQFF. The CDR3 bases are TGTGCCAGCAGTGACGAGGCTAGCCATGAGCAGTTCTTC.

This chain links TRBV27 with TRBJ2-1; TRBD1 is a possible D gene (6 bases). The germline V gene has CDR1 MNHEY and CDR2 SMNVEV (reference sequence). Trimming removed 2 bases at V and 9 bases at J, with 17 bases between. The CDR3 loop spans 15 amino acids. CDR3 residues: CASSLGAGAGSEQFF. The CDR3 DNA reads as TGTGCCAGCAGTTTAGGCGCAGGGGCAGGGAGTGAGCAGTTCTTC.

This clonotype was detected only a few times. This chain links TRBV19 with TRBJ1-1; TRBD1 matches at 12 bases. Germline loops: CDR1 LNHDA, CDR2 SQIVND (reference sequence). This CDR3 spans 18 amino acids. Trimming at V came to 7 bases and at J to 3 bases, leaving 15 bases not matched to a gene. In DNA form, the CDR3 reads TGTGCCAGTACCTCTCGGGGGGACAGGGGGCTGGCGGACACTGAAGCTTTCTTT. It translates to CASTSRGDRGLADTEAFF.

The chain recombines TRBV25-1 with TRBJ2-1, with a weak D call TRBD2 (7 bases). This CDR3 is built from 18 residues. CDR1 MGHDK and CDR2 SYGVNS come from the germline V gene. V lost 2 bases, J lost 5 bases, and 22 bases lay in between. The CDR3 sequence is CASSEGGRGGRSNNEQFF. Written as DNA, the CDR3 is TGTGCCAGCAGTGAAGGTGGTAGGGGGGGGCGATCAAACAATGAGCAGTTCTTC.

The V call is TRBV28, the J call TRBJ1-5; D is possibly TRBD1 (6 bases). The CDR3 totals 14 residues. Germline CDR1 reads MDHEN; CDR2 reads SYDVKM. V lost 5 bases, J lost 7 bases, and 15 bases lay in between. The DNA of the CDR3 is TGTGCCAGCAGTCCCGACAGGCTGGGACAGCCCCAGCATTTT. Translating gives CASSPDRLGQPQHF.

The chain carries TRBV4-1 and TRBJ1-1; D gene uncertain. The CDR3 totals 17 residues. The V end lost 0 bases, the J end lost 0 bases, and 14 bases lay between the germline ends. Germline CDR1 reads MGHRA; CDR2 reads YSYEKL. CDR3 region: CASSQENFLGLNTEAFF. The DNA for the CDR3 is TGCGCCAGCAGCCAAGAAAACTTCCTCGGTTTGAACACTGAAGCTTTCTTT.

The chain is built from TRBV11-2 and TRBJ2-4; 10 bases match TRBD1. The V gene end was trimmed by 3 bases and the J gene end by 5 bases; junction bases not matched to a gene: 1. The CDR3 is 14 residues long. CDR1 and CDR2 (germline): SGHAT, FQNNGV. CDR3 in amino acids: CASSFGTGENIQYF. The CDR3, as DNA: TGTGCCAGCAGCTTCGGGACAGGGGAAAACATTCAGTACTTC.

The CDR3 here is CSASDGGNQPQHF. CDR3 sequence (DNA): TGCAGTGCTAGTGACGGAGGCAATCAGCCCCAGCATTTT. The chain employs TRBV20-1 and TRBJ1-5; D gene ambiguous. This CDR3 region has 13 residues. Germline CDR1 and CDR2: DFQATT and SNEGSKA (reference sequence). Trimming stripped 3 bases from V and 2 bases from J, with 8 bases between.

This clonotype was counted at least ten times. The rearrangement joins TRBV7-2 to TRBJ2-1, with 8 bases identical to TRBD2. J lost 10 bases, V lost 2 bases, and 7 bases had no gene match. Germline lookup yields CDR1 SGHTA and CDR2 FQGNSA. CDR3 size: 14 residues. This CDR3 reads CASSLTAGVWEQFF. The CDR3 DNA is TGTGCCAGCAGCTTAACAGCGGGAGTGTGGGAGCAGTTCTTC.

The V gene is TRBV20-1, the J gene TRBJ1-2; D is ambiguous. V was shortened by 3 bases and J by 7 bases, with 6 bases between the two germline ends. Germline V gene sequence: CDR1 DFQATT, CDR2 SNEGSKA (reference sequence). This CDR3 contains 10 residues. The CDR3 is CSARESGYTF. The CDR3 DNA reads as TGCAGTGCTAGGGAGTCTGGCTACACCTTC.

The chain's CDR3 is CASSLVESDTQYF. The CDR3 bases are TGTGCCAGCAGTTTAGTGGAGTCAGATACGCAGTATTTT. The chain joins TRBV28 to TRBJ2-3; D is unclear. Germline CDR1 MDHEN, CDR2 SYDVKM. The CDR3 runs 13 residues. Trimming removed 2 bases at V and 4 bases at J, with 7 bases between.

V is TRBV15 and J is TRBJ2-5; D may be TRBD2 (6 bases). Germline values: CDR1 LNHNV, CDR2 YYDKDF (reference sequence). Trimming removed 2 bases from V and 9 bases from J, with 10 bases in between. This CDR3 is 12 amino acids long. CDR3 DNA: TGTGCCACCAGCAGACGGGAGCCGCCCCAGTACTTC. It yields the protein CATSRREPPQYF.

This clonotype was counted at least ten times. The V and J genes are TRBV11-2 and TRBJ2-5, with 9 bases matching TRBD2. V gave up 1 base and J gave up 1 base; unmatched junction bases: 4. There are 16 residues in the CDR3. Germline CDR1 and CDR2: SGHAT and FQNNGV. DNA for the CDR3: TGTGCCAGCAGCTTAGGAGCGGGAGGAGGCCAAGAGACCCAGTACTTC. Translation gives CASSLGAGGGQETQYF.